The T cell receptor beta chain described here comes from a study of blood T cell repertoires in COVID-19. The CDR3 length is 14 residues. V was clipped by 4 bases and J by 1 base, with 10 bases between them. The germline CDR1 and CDR2 sequences are SNHLY and FYNNEI. The assay was immunoSEQ multiplex PCR, and TCRdb's table has in-frame clones only and misses some. Among roughly 230,000 clones listed, around 84% were seen once. The TCR originated in a woman at least 80 years old with COVID-19, enrolled during active disease. The J gene is TRBJ2-5, the V gene TRBV2; a possible D gene is TRBD1 (6 bases). The specimen sequenced was peripheral blood. CDR3 in amino acids: CASSVGDTQETQYF. CDR3 in DNA: TGTGCCAGCAGTGTGGGGGACACCCAAGAGACCCAGTACTTC. The whole variable domain, remainder taken from reference TRBV2 and TRBJ2-5, is EPEVTQTPSHQVTQMGQEVILRCVPISNHLYFYWYRQILGQKVEFLVSFYNNEISEKSEIFDDQFSVERPDGSNFTLKIRSTKLEDSAMYFCASSVGDTQETQYFGPGTRLLVL.